Reported below is one T cell receptor beta chain. Antigen specificity is unknown. Time point in this sample: patch test 2, 6 weeks after DPC sensitization. Treatment defined: therapeutic diphenylcyclopropenone sensitization with weekly scalp DPC. Drawing of blood took place ahead of applying each patch test. The sample is drawn from a study of human T cells and chemical hapten exposure. TCRdb itself ran the RACE reads through MiXCR, one entry per CDR3 protein. Here the sample spans about 380,000 distinct CDR3 sequences, about 6% being singletons. Overall study findings and caveats: Significantly more large CDR3 similarity clusters were formed by expanded TCRs than by controls. A positive correlation with patch test score was found for PT1 expanded TCR counts.

The sample consisted of whole blood, taken in connection with sensitization to the hapten diphenylcyclopropenone (DPC). The source of this sequence is a young woman with alopecia areata. Some clones in this sample may be carry-over from other donors' samples.

CDR3 bases: TGTGCCAGCAGTTCGCTCGGACAGGACCAGAGTCAGGCCTACGAGCAGTACTTC. This codes for CASSSLGQDQSQAYEQYF. This chain connects TRBV28 to TRBJ2-7; 7 bases fit TRBD1. CDR1 and CDR2 from the germline V gene are MDHEN and SYDVKM. The CDR3 contains 18 residues. Germline trimming cut 4 bases from V and 2 bases from J; bases unmatched to any gene: 17.